This T cell receptor (beta chain) was found in a study of blood T cell repertoires in COVID-19. On the study more broadly: Samples came from the United States, Italy and Spain, spanning acute and convalescent COVID-19.

Sequencing used immunoSEQ multiplex PCR; TCRdb keeps in-frame clones, though not all of them. The table records about 360,000 clones, 87% of them present only once. CDR1 is SGHVS, CDR2 FQNEAQ, per germline. The CDR3 has 19 amino acids. V gave up 0 bases and J gave up 0 bases; unmatched junction bases: 6. Recruitment covered about 25 US areas and drew participants whose ages spanned roughly 18 to 100 years. The chain is built from TRBV7-8 and TRBJ2-4; 12 bases align to TRBD1. The receptor's source is a man aged 25 to 45 who had recovered from COVID-19. Sequenced input: PBMCs or T cells enriched from blood (not recorded which). The CDR3 reads CASSLALWDRGLAKNIQYF. CDR3 sequence (DNA): TGTGCCAGCAGCTTAGCGCTTTGGGACAGGGGGCTAGCCAAAAACATTCAGTACTTC. Combining the CDR3 with reference TRBV7-8 and TRBJ2-4 gives the whole variable domain GAGVSQSPRYKVAKRGQDVALRCDPISGHVSLFWYQQALGQGPEFLTYFQNEAQLDKSGLPSDRFFAERPEGSVSTLKIQRTQQEDSAVYLCASSLALWDRGLAKNIQYFGAGTRLSVL.